This TCR beta chain was sequenced in a study of CD8+CD57+ T cells in acquired aplastic anemia. Study-level background: Sorted cells (CD4+ and CD8+) yielded DNA amounts that averaged 3.2 ug.

The table lists this clonotype with many counts. The CDR3 consists of 18 residues. Germline CDR1 is DFQATT and CDR2 is SNEGSKA (reference sequence). Trimming cost V 1 base and J 0 bases; bases outside gene matches: 12. Genomic DNA was employed as the template in profiling TCR beta VDJ and CDR3. MiXCR was run by TCRdb on the reads, yielding one entry per CDR3 protein. The table includes about 160,000 distinct CDR3 sequences, 47% detected once. Sequencing involved patients with CD8+CD57+ cell expansion previously shown by flow cytometry. The sequenced sample was sorted CD4+, CD8+, or CD8+CD57+ T cells (not recorded which) from PBMCs. The V call is TRBV20-1, the J call TRBJ1-1; 9 bases line up with TRBD1. The TCR sequence derives from a human donor with aplastic anemia. This CDR3 is CSARGTGQGVGLNTEAFF. The CDR3 DNA is TGCAGTGCTAGAGGCACGGGACAGGGAGTAGGGCTGAACACTGAAGCTTTCTTT.